The sequence of this T cell receptor (beta chain) was determined in a study of early T cells in non-severe SARS-CoV-2 infection. Study-wide findings and caveats: Matching against VDJdb likely underestimated virus-specific expansions, favoring anti-spike CD8.

Comment on this clonotype: Its antigen remains unidentified.

Unique molecular identifiers tagged individual cDNA molecules. MiXCR was run by TCRdb on the 5' RACE reads, yielding one entry per CDR3 protein. The repertoire includes about 97,000 distinct CDR3 sequences, 11% of them detected once, and 4.7% sits in the top ten. Losses at the gene ends were 5 bases for V and 5 bases for J; bases not matched to a gene: 5. Germline CDR1 reads SQVTM; CDR2 reads ANQGSEA. This CDR3 is built from 13 residues. This TCR came from an adult who was a healthcare worker with PCR-confirmed SARS-CoV-2 infection or an uninfected control (not recorded which). This chain connects TRBV29-1 to TRBJ1-1; 10 nucleotides match TRBD1. The source material was whole blood, sampled at baseline. For the CDR3, the DNA is TGCAGCGTTAGGACAGGGGGGGAGACTGAAGCTTTCTTT. Encoded protein: CSVRTGGETEAFF. Based on the CDR3 plus reference TRBV29-1 and TRBJ1-1, the full variable domain is SAVISQKPSRDICQRGTSLTIQCQVDSQVTMMFWYRQQPGQSLTLIATANQGSEATYESGFVIDKFPISRPNLTFSTLTVSNMSPEDSSIYLCSVRTGGETEAFFGQGTRLTVV.